The 18 T cell receptor beta chains presented below share a single source sample, sequenced in a study of T cell clonality in common variable immunodeficiency. Only in-frame clones appear in the TCRdb table, and some are missing; sequencing was by immunoSEQ multiplex PCR. The sample was found to contain some 50,000 clones, and every one recurs. Source material: peripheral blood mononuclear cells. Receptors were obtained from a person aged 18 to 75 in good health.

Comments on this clone: Read data end 3 residues before the CDR3 end; the end is taken from the germline J gene. The chain combines TRBV5-1 with TRBJ1-4; TRBD1 matches at 8 bases. The length of the CDR3 is 14 residues. Germline CDR1 is SGHRS and CDR2 is YFSETQ. CDR3 amino acids: CASSYGQGNSPLFF. The CDR3 DNA, read in part, is TGCGCCAGCAGCTACGGACAGGGCAATTCACCA. Based on the CDR3 plus reference TRBV5-1 and TRBJ1-4, the full variable domain is KAGVTQTPRYLIKTRGQQVTLSCSPISGHRSVSWYQQTPGQGLQFLFEYFSETQRNKGNFPGRFSGRQFSNSRSEMNVSTLELGDSALYLCASSYGQGNSPLFFGSGTQLSVL.

This clone came up many times. Coverage ceases 3 residues before the CDR3 finishes, and the germline J gene fills in the end. This chain links TRBV19 with TRBJ2-7, with D tentatively TRBD1 (6 bases). This CDR3 spans 13 amino acids. CDR1 LNHDA and CDR2 SQIVND come from the germline V gene (reference sequence). The germline V and J ends were trimmed by 6 bases and 1 base, with 10 bases remaining between them. The CDR3 loop is CASSQGQSYEQYF. CDR3 DNA (partial): TGTGCCAGTAGCCAAGGACAGTCCTACGAG.

There are many counts of this clone. CDR3 DNA, as far as it was read: TGTGCCAGCAGCCCAGGGACAGGGGGCTTCTACGAG. It specifies CASSPGTGGFYE. The entire CDR3 protein reads CASSPGTGGFYEQYF. This chain connects TRBV7-9 to TRBJ2-7; 12 bases fit TRBD1. The sequenced fragment ends 3 residues before the CDR3 boundary, so the rest is inferred from the germline J gene. CDR3 length: 15 residues. After removal of 5 bases from V and 3 bases from J, the junction contained 5 bases not matched to a gene. Germline assignment: CDR1 SEHNR and CDR2 FQNEAQ (reference sequence).

Remarks on this clone: The read ends 3 residues before the CDR3 terminus; that terminus is restored from the germline J gene. This rearrangement joins TRBV18 to TRBJ1-5, with D perhaps matching TRBD1 (6 bases). V was clipped by 4 bases and J by 3 bases, with 13 bases between them. The CDR3 spans 15 residues. Germline values: CDR1 KGHSH, CDR2 LQKENI. The part of the CDR3 DNA that was read is TGTGCCAGCTCACGGGACACCGCGGCCAATCAGCCC. This gives the protein CASSRDTAANQP. The full CDR3 sequence reads CASSRDTAANQPQHF.

The table lists this clone with many counts. With the read ending 3 residues before the CDR3 end, the germline J gene is used to fill in that end. At the DNA level, this CDR3 is encoded by other sequences in the same sample as well. The chain is built from TRBV20-1 and TRBJ2-1; the match to TRBD2 covers 14 bases. The CDR3 loop spans 15 amino acids. Germline V gene lookup returns CDR1 DFQATT and CDR2 SNEGSKA (reference sequence). Trimming at V came to 5 bases and at J to 6 bases, leaving 6 bases not matched to a gene. CDR3 DNA (partial): TGCAGTGCTCTCCGACTAGCGGGAGGGCCCAATGAG. It codes for CSALRLAGGPNE. The CDR3, in full, reads CSALRLAGGPNEQFF.

This clone was seen ten or more times. The read ends 3 residues before the CDR3 terminus; that terminus is restored from the germline J gene. The V and J genes are TRBV12-3 or TRBV12-4 and TRBJ2-3, with 8 positions matching TRBD2. Trimming at V came to 0 bases and at J to 4 bases, leaving 9 bases not matched to a gene. This CDR3 has 17 residues. Here the CDR3 reads CASSLAITSGLADTQYF. CDR3 DNA, as far as it was read: TGTGCCAGCAGTTTAGCGATAACTAGCGGACTCGCAGATACG.

On this clone itself: Read data end 3 residues before the CDR3 end; the end is taken from the germline J gene. The rearrangement uses TRBV7-9 and TRBJ2-4; D is unresolved. The CDR3 is 12 residues long. Germline CDR1 reads SEHNR; CDR2 reads FQNEAQ (reference sequence). The CDR3 region is CASSLENYGQYF. Incomplete CDR3 DNA: TGTGCCAGCAGCTTAGAGAACTATGGT.

The table lists this clone with many counts. The sequenced CDR3 bases are TGCAGTGCTGGAGTAGGTAGCGAACTCCATCAGAAAGAGACG. This encodes CSAGVGSELHQKET. In full, the CDR3 is CSAGVGSELHQKETQYF. The rearrangement joins TRBV20-1 to TRBJ2-3; D possibly corresponds to TRBD2 (5 bases). The read stops 3 residues short of the end of the CDR3; the missing end is completed from the germline J gene. The germline gives CDR1 DFQATT, CDR2 SNEGSKA (reference sequence). The CDR3 totals 17 residues.

Ten or more counts support this clone. The CDR3 end lies 3 residues beyond the end of the read and is filled in from the germline J gene. The chain couples TRBV4-2 to TRBJ2-5; 7 nucleotides agree with TRBD1. V dropped 1 base and J dropped 5; count of bases not matched to a gene: 13. The germline V gene has CDR1 LGHNA and CDR2 YNFKEQ. The CDR3 is made up of 17 amino acids. Incomplete CDR3 DNA: TGTGCCAGCAGCCAAGGACAGGGTGCCCTCGACACTGAGACC. Its protein is CASSQGQGALDTET. The whole CDR3 protein reads CASSQGQGALDTETQYF.

This clone was seen ten or more times. From the germline J gene comes the end of the CDR3, since the read stops 3 residues before it. This sequence joins TRBV7-2 and TRBJ1-1; tentatively, D is TRBD1 (6 bases). The germline CDR1 and CDR2 sequences are SGHTA and FQGNSA. The CDR3 contains 12 residues. The CDR3 DNA, read in part, is TGTGCCAGCAGACCTGATGGGGGCCGG. Its protein product is CASRPDGGR. The entire CDR3 protein is CASRPDGGRAFF.

This clone was observed at least ten times. Read data end 3 residues before the CDR3 end; the end is taken from the germline J gene. The rearrangement links TRBV5-1 to TRBJ1-1, with TRBD1 matching 7 bases. J lost 0 bases, V lost 4 bases, and 15 bases had no gene match. The CDR3 covers 18 residues. Germline V gives CDR1 SGHRS, CDR2 YFSETQ. This chain's CDR3 is CASSIPRDSRSMNTEAFF. Partial CDR3 DNA: TGCGCCAGCAGCATACCACGGGACAGCCGGTCAATGAACACTGAA.

This clone was counted many times. With the read ending 3 residues before the CDR3 end, the germline J gene is used to fill in that end. The rearrangement links TRBV30 to TRBJ1-2, with D unclear. The V end lost 3 bases, the J end lost 4 bases, and 12 bases lay between the germline ends. The germline V gene encodes CDR1 GTSNPN and CDR2 SVGIG (reference sequence). This CDR3 is 13 amino acids long. Partial CDR3 DNA: TGTGCCTGGAGAGGAGGGTCCCCCTATGGC. Its translation: CAWRGGSPYG. The full CDR3 reads CAWRGGSPYGYTF.

In its sample, this clone was seen many times. From the germline J gene comes the end of the CDR3, since the read stops 3 residues before it. V usage is TRBV2 and J usage is TRBJ1-4; 7 bases line up with TRBD1. The trim removed 6 bases at V and 4 bases at J, leaving 8 bases unmatched. Germline values: CDR1 SNHLY, CDR2 FYNNEI. The CDR3 is 15 residues long. CDR3 bases read: TGTGCCAGCAGACAACAGGGGAGGGTTAATGAAAAA. Translating gives CASRQQGRVNEK. From start to end, the CDR3 is CASRQQGRVNEKLFF.

The table lists this clone with a few counts. The sequenced part of the CDR3 DNA is TGTGCCAGAAGCTTGGAGGCAGCGCTCTATGGC. It specifies CARSLEAALYG. The whole CDR3 sequence reads CARSLEAALYGYTF. The rearrangement uses TRBV5-3 and TRBJ1-2; D gene unclear. With the read ending 3 residues before the CDR3 end, the germline J gene is used to fill in that end. TRBV5-3 qualifies as an ORF whose function is uncertain. V was cut by 0 bases and J by 4 bases, with 10 bases left in between. The CDR3 totals 14 residues.

This clone was recorded at least ten times. At one end, the junction sequence differs from germline, possibly due to a read error. The CDR3 goes on 3 residues after the read ends, and that part is filled in from the germline J gene. The chain joins TRBV7-7 to TRBJ2-1; 13 bases agree with TRBD2. The CDR3 runs to 15 residues. CDR1 SSHAT and CDR2 FNYEAQ come from the germline V gene (reference sequence). The sequenced part of the CDR3 DNA is TGTGCTAGCAGCCCCAGGACTAGCGGGAGCCCTGAG. This sequence encodes CASSPRTSGSPE. The CDR3 reads in full as CASSPRTSGSPEQFF.

This clone has at least ten counts. Read sequence stops 3 residues before the CDR3 end, and the germline J gene provides the missing end. The V and J genes are TRBV5-5 and TRBJ1-6, with 9 bases that match TRBD1. CDR3 size: 15 residues. Per germline, CDR1 SGHKS and CDR2 YYEKEE (reference sequence). V lost 0 bases, J lost 7 bases, and 2 bases stayed unmatched. CDR3 loop: CASSLGGTGNSPLHF. CDR3 DNA, as far as it was read: TGTGCCAGCAGCTTGGGGGGGACAGGGAATTCACCC. Using reference TRBV5-5 and TRBJ1-6 for the parts outside the CDR3, the full variable domain is DAGVTQSPTHLIKTRGQQVTLRCSPISGHKSVSWYQQVLGQGPQFIFQYYEKEERGRGNFPDRFSARQFPNYSSELNVNALLLGDSALYLCASSLGGTGNSPLHFGNGTRLTVT.

This clone has a handful of counts. The read ends 3 residues before the CDR3 terminus; that terminus is restored from the germline J gene. V is TRBV6-2 or TRBV6-3 and J is TRBJ2-3; maybe TRBD1 (6 bases). CDR1 and CDR2 from the germline V gene are MNHEY and SVGEGT. This CDR3 region has 14 residues. The sequenced CDR3 bases are TGTGCCAGCAGTTACAGCAGGGGACAAGAGACG. Translating gives CASSYSRGQET. The whole CDR3 sequence reads CASSYSRGQETQYF.

This clone was counted at least ten times. Read sequence stops 3 residues before the CDR3 end, and the germline J gene provides the missing end. This chain uses TRBV18 with TRBJ2-1, with 7 positions matching TRBD1. Per germline, CDR1 KGHSH and CDR2 LQKENI. This CDR3 has 15 amino acids. V trimming: 2 bases; J trimming: 2 bases; junction bases outside the gene matches: 3. The CDR3 spells CASSPYRGTYNEQFF. CDR3 bases read: TGTGCCAGCTCACCATACAGGGGAACCTACAATGAG.